This TCR beta chain comes out of a study of shared T cell receptors in the human thymus. The data were produced by immunoSEQ multiplex PCR, yet TCRdb's version contains in-frame clones alone and is incomplete. The sample holds 500,000 to 850,000 clones, about 87% seen once. This same sample was also taken into another study, of human thymus T cells. As that report states: Across thymic and blood repertoires, the usage of V and J genes appeared to be biased. Related research reported highly overlapping thymic repertoires among unrelated individuals.

The source is a boy under two years old with a congenital heart defect. The sample comprised thymocytes.

CDR3 DNA: TGTGCCAGCAGTTTGGCTAGACCCTCCTACAATGAGCAGTTCTTC. Translating gives CASSLARPSYNEQFF. This rearrangement joins TRBV27 to TRBJ2-1; D remains ambiguous. V lost 3 bases and J lost 0, with 9 bases in between. CDR1 is MNHEY and CDR2 is SMNVEV in the germline V gene (reference sequence). The CDR3 contains 15 residues.